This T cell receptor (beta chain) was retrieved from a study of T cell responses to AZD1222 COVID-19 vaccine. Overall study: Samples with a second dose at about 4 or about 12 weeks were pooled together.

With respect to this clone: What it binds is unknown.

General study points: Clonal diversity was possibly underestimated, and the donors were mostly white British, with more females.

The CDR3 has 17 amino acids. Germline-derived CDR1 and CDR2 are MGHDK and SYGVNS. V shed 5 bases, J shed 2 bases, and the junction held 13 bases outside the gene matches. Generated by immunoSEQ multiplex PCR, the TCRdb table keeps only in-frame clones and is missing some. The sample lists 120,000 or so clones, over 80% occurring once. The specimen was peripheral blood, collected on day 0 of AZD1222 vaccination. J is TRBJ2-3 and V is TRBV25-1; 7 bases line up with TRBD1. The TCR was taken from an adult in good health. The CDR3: CASSSIHRGRDTDTQYF. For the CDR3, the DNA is TGTGCCAGCAGTTCAATTCACAGGGGAAGGGACACAGATACGCAGTATTTT.